This T cell receptor (beta chain) was identified in a study of T cells in Graves' hyperthyroidism and ophthalmopathy. From roughly 10 ml of fresh peripheral blood, PBMCs were isolated. Amplification of TCR beta CDR3 regions used RNA as the template. The HTBI set primed first-round TCR CDR3 RT-PCR. TCRdb reprocessed the multiplex PCR reads with MiXCR, giving one entry per CDR3 protein. The sample holds 300,000 to 400,000 distinct CDR3 sequences, about 20% seen once. Sequenced sample: blood. This TCR was recovered from a woman aged 50 to 60 with Graves' hyperthyroidism.

This chain's CDR3 is CASTRKGLAGVPRYEQYF. Written as DNA, the CDR3 is TGTGCCAGCACTAGAAAGGGACTAGCGGGAGTCCCGAGATACGAGCAGTACTTC. This chain connects TRBV27 to TRBJ2-7, with 14 bases aligning to TRBD2. The V segment lost 7 bases and the J segment 4 bases; nucleotides outside the gene matches: 15. CDR1 and CDR2 (germline): MNHEY, SMNVEV (reference sequence). This CDR3 contains 18 residues.